The clone carrying this T cell receptor beta chain was counted a few times. The ends were cut back, 2 bases at V and 0 bases at J, with 14 bases in the middle. The CDR3 consists of 16 residues. Looked up from germline, CDR1 is SGHRS and CDR2 is YFSETQ. The sample belongs to a study of blood T cell repertoires in COVID-19. As originally analysed: Estimated nucleated cell counts came from reference gene primer amplification. TCRdb keeps only in-frame clones here, not all; method: immunoSEQ multiplex PCR. That table gives V, J and clone size, and the DNA gave D and trimming. This sample has under 250,000 clones, with more than 70% found just once.

What was sequenced was peripheral blood. The sequence derives from a man aged 35 to 55 with active or convalescent COVID-19. The V call is TRBV5-1, the J call TRBJ1-1; D is perhaps TRBD1 (5 bases). The CDR3 reads CASSFGPTDMNTEAFF. CDR3 nucleotide sequence: TGCGCCAGCAGCTTCGGACCGACAGATATGAACACTGAAGCTTTCTTT.